Below, 18 T cell receptor beta chains from the same sample are listed, as sequenced in a study of spatial heterogeneity in lung cancer. Time point defined: sample taken at primary tumor resection. TCRdb reprocessed the 5' RACE reads with MiXCR, giving one entry per CDR3 protein. This table has fewer than 300 distinct CDR3 sequences, approximately 11% appearing once. Sequencing was performed on normal lung tissue next to the tumor, taken at surgery. The origin of the receptors is a male donor with early-stage non-small cell lung cancer.

By its share, this clonotype is hyperexpanded (1% or more). This beta chain came through as a stray read in a library set up for alpha chains, and its size says little. The rearrangement links TRBV28 to TRBJ2-5, with D perhaps matching TRBD1 or TRBD2 (6 bases each). The CDR3 contains 14 residues. Deletions cut 6 bases from V and 7 bases from J, with 18 bases between. Germline V gives CDR1 MDHEN, CDR2 SYDVKM. This chain's CDR3 is CASSLGGSKGTQYF. CDR3 nucleotides: TGTGCCAGCAGCCTGGGGGGCTCTAAAGGGACCCAGTACTTC.

This clonotype is classed as hyperexpanded. The size of this beta chain means little, since it is a stray read in a library made for alpha chains. This chain links TRBV23-1 with TRBJ2-2; D is tentatively TRBD1 or TRBD2 (5 bases each). Being an ORF, TRBV23-1 has a function that is uncertain. CDR3 length equals 23 residues. V shed 2 bases and J shed 0 bases, with 31 bases lying between them. The CDR3 bases are TGCGCCAGCAGTCAACGGGTGTGGCTTAGGAGGCTCAGGGCCAAACCGAACACCGGGGAGCTGTTTTTT. It codes for CASSQRVWLRRLRAKPNTGELFF.

This clonotype is judged medium-sized (0.01 to 0.1%). This beta chain turned up in a library designed for alpha chains; as an off-target read, its abundance says little. The rearrangement links TRBV10-3 to TRBJ2-5; D is undetermined. V was shortened by 2 bases and J by 3 bases, with 4 bases between the two germline ends. Germline CDR1 and CDR2: ENHRY and SYGVKD. This CDR3 region has 12 residues. Here the CDR3 DNA reads TGTGCCATCAGTGAGGATGAAGAGACCCAGTACTTC. Protein product: CAISEDEETQYF.

A remark on this clonotype: This beta chain lies outside the target of a library built for alpha chains; its clone size means little. V gene TRBV5-1 combines with J gene TRBJ2-5, with 10 bases matching TRBD1. The V segment lost 6 bases and the J segment 4 bases; nucleotides outside the gene matches: 6. This CDR3 comprises 14 residues. The germline gives CDR1 SGHRS, CDR2 YFSETQ. CDR3 coding DNA: TGCGCCAGCACCGCCGGGACAGGGGTAGAGACCCAGTACTTC. Translating it yields CASTAGTGVETQYF. The full variable domain, with the rest looked up from reference TRBV5-1 and TRBJ2-5, is KAGVTQTPRYLIKTRGQQVTLSCSPISGHRSVSWYQQTPGQGLQFLFEYFSETQRNKGNFPGRFSGRQFSNSRSEMNVSTLELGDSALYLCASTAGTGVETQYFGPGTRLLVL.

This clonotype was seen a handful of times. This beta chain was picked up by a library intended for alpha chains and is off target, so its count carries little meaning. The rearrangement uses TRBV5-1 and TRBJ2-2; 12 bases match TRBD2. This CDR3 is built from 15 residues. With 4 bases clipped from V and 5 bases from J, the junction kept 3 bases outside the gene matches. The germline gives CDR1 SGHRS, CDR2 YFSETQ. The CDR3 is CASSRTSGETGELFF. In nucleotides, the CDR3 is TGCGCCAGCAGCCGGACTAGCGGGGAGACCGGGGAGCTGTTTTTT.

This clonotype was observed a few times. This beta chain came through as a stray read in a library set up for alpha chains, and its size says little. The chain employs TRBV20-1 and TRBJ2-2; tentative D call: TRBD1 (5 bases). V was pared by 0 bases and J by 6 bases, with 5 bases between. Per the germline V gene, CDR1 is DFQATT and CDR2 is SNEGSKA (reference sequence). The CDR3 totals 12 residues. CDR3 nucleotides: TGCAGTGCTAGAGAAGGGGCCGGGGAGCTGTTTTTT. Its translation: CSAREGAGELFF.

This clonotype rates as large. A library prepared for alpha chains yielded this beta chain as an off-target read; its size is of little meaning. The CDR3 bases are TGTGCCAGCAGTATGGGGGGATCGAACACTGAAGCTTTCTTT. This gives the protein CASSMGGSNTEAFF. This chain uses TRBV2 with TRBJ1-1; weak D call: TRBD1 (5 bases). This CDR3 has 14 residues. CDR1 and CDR2 from the germline V gene are SNHLY and FYNNEI. Between the trimmed V and J ends, which lost 5 bases and 1 base, there was a span of 11 bases.

Within the sample, this clonotype is large (0.1 to 1%). This beta chain lies outside the target of a library built for alpha chains; its clone size means little. The gene calls are TRBV27 and TRBJ2-3; the match to TRBD2 covers 16 bases. Germline assignment: CDR1 MNHEY and CDR2 SMNVEV (reference sequence). The CDR3 totals 18 residues. Losses at the gene ends were 6 bases for V and 4 bases for J; bases not matched to a gene: 10. Written as DNA, the CDR3 is TGTGCCAGCAGACCCCTGGGACTAGCGGGGGGGCACTCAGATACGCAGTATTTT. This sequence encodes CASRPLGLAGGHSDTQYF.

In its sample, this clonotype ranks as large. This beta chain turned up in a library designed for alpha chains; as an off-target read, its abundance says little. The V gene is TRBV29-1, the J gene TRBJ2-7, with 7 bases fitting TRBD1. Germline V CDR1 and CDR2: SQVTM, ANQGSEA. This CDR3 comprises 13 residues. J gave up 4 bases and V 6 bases, and 9 bases lay outside the gene matches. In nucleotides, the CDR3 is TGCAGCGTGAAGACAGGGCAATCTTACGAGCAGTACTTC. It codes for CSVKTGQSYEQYF.

This clonotype is large within its sample. The size of this beta chain means little, since it is a stray read in a library made for alpha chains. The chain employs TRBV7-2 and TRBJ2-5; D not resolved. The CDR3 consists of 14 residues. Germline CDR1 and CDR2: SGHTA and FQGNSA. The germline V and J ends were trimmed by 5 bases and 4 bases, with 14 bases remaining between them. The CDR3 coding sequence is TGTGCCAGCAGCCCCCCGTCGCTCAGAGAGACCCAGTACTTC. Its protein product is CASSPPSLRETQYF. The variable domain in full, completed from reference TRBV7-2 and TRBJ2-5, reads GAGVSQSPSNKVTEKGKDVELRCDPISGHTALYWYRQSLGQGLEFLIYFQGNSAPDKSGLPSDRFSAERTGGSVSTLTIQRTQQEDSAVYLCASSPPSLRETQYFGPGTRLLVL.

This clonotype appeared a few times. This beta chain represents an off-target read in a library built for alpha chains; its size is of limited meaning. The V gene is TRBV27, the J gene TRBJ2-2, with D hard to call. The CDR3 runs 13 residues. Germline lookup yields CDR1 MNHEY and CDR2 SMNVEV (reference sequence). Trimming removed 2 bases at V and 4 bases at J, with 5 bases between. The CDR3 DNA reads TGTGCCAGCAGTTTACAGGTCACCGGGGAGCTGTTTTTT. Its protein is CASSLQVTGELFF.

About this clonotype: With the library built for alpha chains, this beta chain is off target and its frequency is not meaningful. The rearrangement joins TRBV11-2 to TRBJ1-1, with D possibly being TRBD1 (5 bases). Germline CDR1 is SGHAT and CDR2 is FQNNGV. V lost 5 bases to trimming and J lost 5 bases, with 18 bases between them. The CDR3 runs 15 residues. The chain's CDR3 is CASSPQLGGGTEAFF. The CDR3 region has the DNA TGTGCCAGCAGCCCTCAGTTGGGGGGAGGGACTGAAGCTTTCTTT.

This clonotype was counted only a few times. In a library made to pick up alpha chains, this beta chain is a stray read with a size that means little. This chain connects TRBV20-1 to TRBJ2-4; 12 bases line up with TRBD2. J gave up 0 bases and V 4 bases, and 4 bases lay outside the gene matches. Germline V gives CDR1 DFQATT, CDR2 SNEGSKA (reference sequence). The CDR3 length is 16 residues. The CDR3 DNA follows: TGCAGTGCTACAAGACTAGCGGGGGAAGCCAAAAACATTCAGTACTTC. The encoded protein is CSATRLAGEAKNIQYF.

About this clonotype: Since it is a stray read in a library aimed at alpha chains, this beta chain has a size that is not meaningful. The gene calls are TRBV6-6 and TRBJ2-5; D possibly corresponds to TRBD2 (5 bases). Germline lookup yields CDR1 MNHNY and CDR2 SVGAGI (reference sequence). V gave up 6 bases and J gave up 2 bases, with 13 bases separating them. This CDR3 spans 14 amino acids. The CDR3 loop is CASRAGLVQETQYF. The CDR3 region has the DNA TGTGCCAGCAGGGCCGGACTCGTTCAAGAGACCCAGTACTTC.

This clonotype is judged large. The size of this beta chain means little, since it is a stray read in a library made for alpha chains. J is TRBJ2-3 and V is TRBV29-1; either TRBD1 or TRBD2 may fit D (6 bases each). This CDR3 has 13 residues. Germline-derived CDR1 and CDR2 are SQVTM and ANQGSEA. The V and J ends lost 3 bases and 6 bases respectively, with 13 bases between them. The CDR3 here is CSVDWGAKDTQYF. DNA of the CDR3: TGCAGCGTTGATTGGGGGGCGAAGGATACGCAGTATTTT.

This clonotype turned up a few times. Since the library was made to target alpha chains, this beta chain is a stray read and its abundance is not meaningful. The rearrangement joins TRBV2 to TRBJ2-6; TRBD1 matches 7 bases. Germline-derived CDR1 and CDR2 are SNHLY and FYNNEI. Germline trimming cut 7 bases from V and 2 bases from J; bases unmatched to any gene: 11. The CDR3 extends over 17 amino acids. Written as DNA, the CDR3 is TGTGCCAGCAACACAGAAACAGGGGACCCTGGGGCCAACGTCCTGACTTTC. Translated, it gives CASNTETGDPGANVLTF.

Concerning this clonotype: This beta chain came through as a stray read in a library set up for alpha chains, and its size says little. V gene TRBV6-2 or TRBV6-3 combines with J gene TRBJ2-1; D not certain. V gave up 6 bases and J gave up 0 bases, with 9 bases separating them. Germline assignment: CDR1 MNHEY and CDR2 SVGEGT. The CDR3 is 14 residues long. The CDR3 reads CASSSYGSYNEQFF. The CDR3 region has the DNA TGTGCCAGCAGCTCTTATGGCTCCTACAATGAGCAGTTCTTC.

In this sample, this clonotype is large. This beta chain is off target for a library built for alpha chains, so its abundance means little. The chain carries TRBV4-3 and TRBJ2-2; D might be TRBD1 (6 bases). Trimming took 7 bases from V and 1 from J, leaving 16 bases between them. The CDR3 is 16 amino acids. From germline, CDR1 is LGHNA and CDR2 YSLEER. CDR3 protein: CASTPGLGGNTGELFF. In DNA form, the CDR3 reads TGCGCCAGCACCCCCGGGTTAGGGGGGAACACCGGGGAGCTGTTTTTT.